This T cell receptor beta chain was retrieved from a study of T-cell reconstitution after alpha-beta-depleted transplantation in children. Overall study results and limits: Expanded graft clones, several hundred of them, were reportedly the source of alpha-beta T cells about two months after transplant. One year post-transplant, T-cell counts and diversity were largely derived from T cells produced anew. Some patients' high day-60 TCRbeta diversity was attributed to recipient cells surviving conditioning.

Unique molecular identifiers were incorporated when the TCRbeta library was constructed. TCRdb processed the PCR reads anew with MiXCR; each CDR3 protein has one entry. This table has over 100,000 distinct CDR3 sequences, around 10% appearing once. Trimming left V 1 base short and J 5 bases short, with 14 bases between. Germline lookup yields CDR1 MNHEY and CDR2 SVGEGT. This CDR3 has 16 amino acids. Comments on this clonotype: Its cognate antigen is unknown.

This receptor was identified in a boy aged 2 to 10 with acute lymphoblastic leukemia, due to receive a stem cell transplant. The material was PBMCs, obtained before TCRalphabeta/CD19-depleted stem cell transplant. The V call is TRBV6-2 or TRBV6-3, the J call TRBJ2-2, with a weak D call TRBD2 (6 bases). This CDR3 is CASSYFVGGPTGELFF. DNA for the CDR3: TGTGCCAGCAGTTACTTTGTGGGAGGACCAACCGGGGAGCTGTTTTTT.